The T cell receptor beta chain under discussion was sequenced for a study of Graves' ophthalmopathy and Graves' hyperthyroidism. Whole-study findings and limits: A model of 13 signatures distinguished ophthalmopathy from stable hyperthyroidism at around 90% sensitivity and 81.08% specificity.

RNA transcripts served as template for amplifying TCR beta CDR3 sequences. HTBI primers served in a first-round RT-PCR, which a second-round multiplex PCR followed. One entry per CDR3 protein results from TCRdb running MiXCR on the multiplex PCR reads. The table has around 1,000,000 distinct CDR3 sequences, about two fifths seen once. This clonotype was detected only a few times. The antigen remains unidentified. Trimming cost V 5 bases and J 9 bases, with 2 bases left between them. CDR3 size: 9 residues. In germline, CDR1 is MNHEY, CDR2 SVGEGT. Diagnosis relied on clinical symptoms, serum thyroxine, TRAb, thyroid ultrasound and orbital computed tomography.

Sequenced input: peripheral blood or thyroid tissue (not recorded which). The receptor's source is an adult man with Graves' hyperthyroidism. The rearrangement joins TRBV6-2 or TRBV6-3 to TRBJ1-5; no reliable D call. CDR3 loop: CASSRPQHF. The CDR3 DNA reads as TGTGCCAGCAGTAGGCCCCAGCATTTT.